The 31 T cell receptor beta chains listed next were all sequenced from one sample in a study of cytomegalovirus exposure and HLA in healthy donors. Sequenced by immunoSEQ multiplex PCR; TCRdb stores in-frame clones only, minus some. The table shows 85,000 to 130,000 clones, with about nine tenths occurring only once. Sequenced sample: PBMCs. The receptor source for this set is a woman aged 18-35 years in good health and CMV-seropositive.

The chain is built from TRBV6-4 and TRBJ1-2; 8 bases map to TRBD1. The V gene's germline CDR1 is MRHNA and CDR2 SNTAGT. V shed 6 bases and J 7 bases; nucleotides not matched to a gene: 7. CDR3 length: 13 amino acids. The CDR3 is CASSPGQGGGYTF. In DNA, the CDR3 is TGTGCCAGCAGCCCTGGACAGGGTGGTGGCTACACCTTC.

CDR3 protein: CASSGAGYNEQFF. CDR3 nucleotide sequence: TGTGCCAGCAGTGGCGCGGGGTACAATGAGCAGTTCTTC. The chain joins TRBV2 to TRBJ2-1; TRBD2 is a possible D gene (6 bases). This CDR3 has 13 amino acids. Germline assignment: CDR1 SNHLY and CDR2 FYNNEI. V shed 4 bases and J shed 4 bases, with 8 bases lying between them.

This rearrangement joins TRBV25-1 to TRBJ1-4; 11 bases map to TRBD1. The CDR3 contains 16 residues. V was clipped by 3 bases and J by 6 bases; unmatched bases: 6. Germline V gene lookup returns CDR1 MGHDK and CDR2 SYGVNS. CDR3 nucleotide sequence: TGTGCCAGCAGTGATACGGGGACAGGGGGAGATGAAAAACTGTTTTTT. Residues: CASSDTGTGGDEKLFF.

This chain links TRBV6-5 with TRBJ2-5; perhaps TRBD1 as D (6 bases). V lost 2 bases and J 4 bases, leaving 8 bases between the germline ends. The CDR3 is made up of 13 amino acids. Germline V gene lookup returns CDR1 MNHEY and CDR2 SVGAGI. The CDR3 spells CASSYGTTETQYF. As DNA, the CDR3 is TGTGCCAGCAGTTACGGGACAACAGAGACCCAGTACTTC.

The chain has TRBV4-1 and TRBJ2-3; D call uncertain. The V gene's germline CDR1 is MGHRA and CDR2 YSYEKL. The ends were cut back, 0 bases at V and 0 bases at J, with 10 bases in the middle. There are 16 residues in the CDR3. CDR3 loop: CASSQDPGRSTDTQYF. In DNA, the CDR3 is TGCGCCAGCAGCCAAGATCCGGGTCGTAGCACAGATACGCAGTATTTT.

This sequence joins TRBV18 and TRBJ1-1; TRBD1 might be the D (5 bases). The CDR3 is 17 amino acids. Deletions cut 3 bases from V and 1 base from J, with 18 bases between. Germline V gene sequence: CDR1 KGHSH, CDR2 LQKENI. This chain's CDR3 is CASSPRPEGRRNTEAFF. The CDR3 DNA reads TGTGCCAGCTCACCGCGTCCGGAGGGGAGGAGGAACACTGAAGCTTTCTTT.

The chain employs TRBV7-6 and TRBJ1-3; D is unclear. This CDR3 is 14 amino acids long. V lost 5 bases to trimming and J lost 0 bases, with 8 bases between them. Germline V gives CDR1 SGHVS, CDR2 FNYEAQ. The CDR3 bases are TGTGCCAGCAGCGCAAAAGCCTCTGGAAACACCATATATTTT. This encodes CASSAKASGNTIYF.

This sequence joins TRBV27 and TRBJ2-1, with 7 bases lining up with TRBD1. CDR1 and CDR2 (germline): MNHEY, SMNVEV (reference sequence). The CDR3 loop spans 16 amino acids. With V trimmed by 8 bases and J by 7 bases, 17 bases remained unmatched. The chain's CDR3 is CASGQDRSPGWNEQFF. In DNA, the CDR3 is TGTGCCAGCGGCCAGGACAGGAGTCCTGGGTGGAATGAGCAGTTCTTC.

This rearrangement joins TRBV19 to TRBJ2-2, with D perhaps matching TRBD1 (5 bases). The CDR3 sequence is 14 residues long. Trimming left V 5 bases short and J 6 bases short, with 13 bases between. Germline V gives CDR1 LNHDA, CDR2 SQIVND (reference sequence). The CDR3 nucleotides are TGTGCCAGTAGTGCGGTGGGGCTTGCCGGGGAGCTGTTTTTT. It encodes CASSAVGLAGELFF.

The rearrangement uses TRBV5-8 and TRBJ1-2, with TRBD1 matching 7 bases. V gave up 4 bases and J gave up 4 bases; unmatched junction bases: 4. The germline V gene encodes CDR1 SGHTS and CDR2 YDEGEE. The CDR3 length is 13 residues. This CDR3 is CASSPDRVYGYTF. The CDR3 bases are TGTGCCAGCAGCCCCGACAGGGTCTATGGCTACACCTTC.

The chain joins TRBV7-2 to TRBJ2-3; no firm D call. Trimming removed 5 bases at V and 4 bases at J, with 7 bases between. The CDR3 spans 12 residues. Germline CDR1 reads SGHTA; CDR2 reads FQGNSA. The CDR3 nucleotides read TGTGCCAGCAGCGTCCCCTCAGATACGCAGTATTTT. Translating gives CASSVPSDTQYF.

This clone was seen only once. V usage is TRBV23-1 and J usage is TRBJ2-7; the match to TRBD1 covers 8 bases. TRBV23-1 is treated as an ORF (open reading frame) with a function not yet certain. The V and J ends lost 6 bases and 2 bases, in that order; junction bases with no gene match: 12. The CDR3 has 16 residues. CDR3 nucleotide sequence: TGCGCCAGCAGCCCAGTCCGGGACAGGTGGGCCTACGAGCAGTACGTC. Its protein product is CASSPVRDRWAYEQYV.

The J gene is TRBJ2-3, the V gene TRBV21-1; the table's D call, TRBD1, was not checked against the DNA. TRBV21-1 is a pseudogene segment. This CDR3 contains 14 residues. CDR3 bases: TGTGCCAGCAGCCCAAACAGGGGTGCAGATACGCAGTATTTT. Its translation: CASSPNRGADTQYF.

The chain recombines TRBV25-1 with TRBJ1-4; tentative D call: TRBD1 (6 bases). Germline-derived CDR1 and CDR2 are MGHDK and SYGVNS. The germline V and J ends were trimmed by 1 base and 7 bases, with 16 bases remaining between them. The CDR3 is 16 amino acids. CDR3 DNA: TGTGCCAGCAGTGAATCGGGTGGGGGGGCTAGTGAAAAACTGTTTTTT. Protein product: CASSESGGGASEKLFF.

V and J are TRBV9 and TRBJ1-2; the D is unclear. Germline values: CDR1 SGDLS, CDR2 YYNGEE. Trimming took 3 bases from V and 2 from J, leaving 14 bases between them. There are 15 residues in the CDR3. In DNA, the CDR3 is TGTGCCAGCAGCGCAATAGGCGACACAAACTATGGCTACACCTTC. Translating gives CASSAIGDTNYGYTF. Using reference TRBV9 and TRBJ1-2 for the parts outside the CDR3, the full variable domain is DSGVTQTPKHLITATGQRVTLRCSPRSGDLSVYWYQQSLDQGLQFLIQYYNGEERAKGNILERFSAQQFPDLHSELNLSSLELGDSALYFCASSAIGDTNYGYTFGSGTRLTVV.

This rearrangement joins TRBV6-6 to TRBJ1-5, with 7 bases fitting TRBD1. With V trimmed by 7 bases and J by 6 bases, 9 bases remained unmatched. This CDR3 spans 14 amino acids. Germline lookup yields CDR1 MNHNY and CDR2 SVGAGI (reference sequence). CDR3 nucleotides: TGTGCCAGCACTCAGACAGGGAACCTTCAGCCCCAGCATTTT. Translation: CASTQTGNLQPQHF.

This clone has only a few counts. This chain connects TRBV6-1 to TRBJ1-1; perhaps TRBD1 as D (6 bases). This CDR3 is built from 11 residues. CDR1 and CDR2 (germline): MNHNS, SASEGT. V was pared by 7 bases and J by 8 bases, with 11 bases between. CDR3 in DNA: TGTGCCAGCACCCCCACAGGGGAAGCTTTCTTT. Encoded protein: CASTPTGEAFF.

This clone appeared a few times. CDR3 amino acids: CASSLGSGNTGELFF. CDR3 DNA: TGTGCCAGCAGCTTAGGATCGGGGAACACCGGGGAGCTGTTTTTT. The chain couples TRBV7-9 to TRBJ2-2; D is unresolved. This CDR3 is 15 amino acids long. The V end was cut by 1 base, the J end by 1 base, with 7 bases between. The germline gives CDR1 SEHNR, CDR2 FQNEAQ (reference sequence).

The V and J genes are TRBV9 and TRBJ1-6; D unclear. Trimming removed 3 bases from V and 11 bases from J, with 9 bases in between. The CDR3 has 12 amino acids. Germline V gives CDR1 SGDLS, CDR2 YYNGEE. DNA for the CDR3: TGTGCCAGCAGCGGCATAGAAGCACCCCTCCACTTT. Amino acid sequence: CASSGIEAPLHF.

This chain uses TRBV5-4 with TRBJ2-5; TRBD1 matches at 9 bases. The CDR3 consists of 16 residues. Per the germline V gene, CDR1 is SGHNT and CDR2 is YYREEE (reference sequence). The V and J ends lost 4 bases and 4 bases, in that order; junction bases with no gene match: 11. DNA for the CDR3: TGTGCCAGCAGCCTGACCCCGGGACAGGGTACAGAGACCCAGTACTTC. Residues: CASSLTPGQGTETQYF.

This chain links TRBV4-2 with TRBJ2-1, with 8 bases lining up with TRBD1. CDR3 size: 16 residues. Germline CDR1 and CDR2: LGHNA and YNFKEQ. The V gene end was trimmed by 1 base and the J gene end by 1 base; junction bases not matched to a gene: 3. In DNA, the CDR3 is TGTGCCAGCAGCCAAGCGGGACAGGCTTCCTACAATGAGCAGTTCTTC. It translates to CASSQAGQASYNEQFF.

This sequence joins TRBV29-1 and TRBJ2-3; the match to TRBD2 covers 8 bases. The CDR3 has 15 residues. Looked up from germline, CDR1 is SQVTM and CDR2 is ANQGSEA. Unmatched junction bases numbered 7, after V lost 0 bases and J lost 5 bases. This CDR3 reads CSVEDRFLAGDTQYF. The CDR3 nucleotides read TGCAGCGTTGAAGATCGGTTCCTAGCGGGAGATACGCAGTATTTT.

The J gene is TRBJ1-6, the V gene TRBV11-2; no reliable D call. The germline V gene encodes CDR1 SGHAT and CDR2 FQNNGV. Trimming pared 0 bases from V and 11 bases from J, leaving 5 bases between. The CDR3 has 12 amino acids. The DNA of the CDR3 is TGTGCCAGCAGCTTAGAGGCCGCACCCCTCCACTTT. Amino acids: CASSLEAAPLHF.

The genes are TRBV28 and TRBJ2-1, with a possible D match to TRBD2 (5 bases). Germline V gene sequence: CDR1 MDHEN, CDR2 SYDVKM. CDR3 length equals 17 residues. V lost 3 bases to trimming and J lost 11 bases, with 26 bases between them. CDR3 sequence: CASSFLGWTAQRGQQFF. The CDR3 nucleotides read TGTGCCAGCAGTTTTCTTGGTTGGACGGCTCAACGGGGTCAGCAGTTCTTC.

The chain is built from TRBV7-9 and TRBJ2-7, with D hard to call. In germline, CDR1 is SEHNR, CDR2 FQNEAQ (reference sequence). This CDR3 has 13 residues. V lost 2 bases and J 3 bases, leaving 8 bases between the germline ends. The CDR3 sequence is CASSLNVGYEQYV. The CDR3 nucleotides are TGTGCCAGCAGCTTAAATGTGGGCTACGAGCAGTACGTC.

The rearrangement joins TRBV6-5 to TRBJ2-5; 8 bases are a match to TRBD1. CDR1 and CDR2 (germline): MNHEY, SVGAGI. V lost 3 bases and J lost 5; bases outside the gene matches: 8. CDR3 length: 15 amino acids. The CDR3 sequence: CASSYSGQGGETQYF. CDR3 nucleotides: TGTGCCAGCAGTTATAGTGGACAGGGAGGCGAGACCCAGTACTTC.

This chain connects TRBV9 to TRBJ1-3; TRBD1 matches 8 bases. The J segment lost 0 bases and the V segment lost 4 bases, leaving 6 bases of the junction unmatched. Germline loops: CDR1 SGDLS, CDR2 YYNGEE. There are 16 residues in the CDR3. The CDR3 sequence is CASSTLTGGSGNTIYF. The CDR3, as DNA: TGTGCCAGCAGCACCCTCACAGGGGGCTCTGGAAACACCATATATTTT.

The count of this clone is one. The V call is TRBV29-1, the J call TRBJ2-3, with D perhaps TRBD2 (7 bases). Germline CDR1 SQVTM, CDR2 ANQGSEA. V lost 2 bases and J 1 base, leaving 16 bases between the germline ends. The CDR3 extends over 16 amino acids. The CDR3 DNA reads as TGCAGCGTTGAAAGGGAGGGGGGGCTCCGCACAGATACGCAGTATTTT. Amino acids: CSVEREGGLRTDTQYF.

The chain carries TRBV6-5 and TRBJ2-5; 7 bases align to TRBD1. The CDR3 length is 13 residues. V trimming: 10 bases; J trimming: 5 bases; junction bases outside the gene matches: 10. Per the germline V gene, CDR1 is MNHEY and CDR2 is SVGAGI. The CDR3 region has the DNA TGTGCCACCGAGACAGGGTTGGGGGAGACCCAGTACTTC. This gives the protein CATETGLGETQYF.

This clone was detected once. The chain employs TRBV5-1 and TRBJ1-1; 7 bases align to TRBD1. Per germline, CDR1 SGHRS and CDR2 YFSETQ. This CDR3 comprises 15 residues. After removal of 10 bases from V and 0 bases from J, the junction contained 12 bases not matched to a gene. The CDR3 loop is CAVSSRQGLNTEAFF. As DNA, the CDR3 is TGCGCCGTAAGCTCCCGACAGGGATTGAACACTGAAGCTTTCTTT.

This clone was counted only a few times. The V and J genes are TRBV4-3 and TRBJ1-1, with 8 bases that match TRBD1. Trimming cost V 0 bases and J 8 bases; bases outside gene matches: 5. The CDR3 totals 14 residues. Germline V CDR1 and CDR2: LGHNA, YSLEER. The CDR3 sequence is CASSQELRTGEAFF. As DNA, the CDR3 is TGCGCCAGCAGCCAAGAACTCCGGACAGGGGAAGCTTTCTTT.